This paragraph reports one T cell receptor (beta chain). Its specificity is not known. The entry originates in a study of T cells after posttransplantation cyclophosphamide. Findings and limits, study-wide: Donor-recipient repertoire similarity was low at 1-2 months, rising over year one.

Clones were read by immunoSEQ multiplex PCR, and TCRdb kept only the in-frame ones, dropping some. The data contain 5,600 or so clones, about 94% of them singletons. The CDR3 totals 13 residues. Trimming cost V 4 bases and J 9 bases, with 10 bases left between them. CDR1 and CDR2 (germline): LGHNA, YSLEER. This clonotype originated in a woman aged 55-69 years in good health, CMV-negative, and a related stem cell transplant donor. Sequences were obtained from CD4+ T cells sorted from bone marrow. The V gene is TRBV4-3, the J gene TRBJ1-6; D call uncertain. The CDR3 DNA follows: TGCGCCAGCAGCCTACAGTCCATTTCACCCCTCCACTTT. Amino acids: CASSLQSISPLHF.